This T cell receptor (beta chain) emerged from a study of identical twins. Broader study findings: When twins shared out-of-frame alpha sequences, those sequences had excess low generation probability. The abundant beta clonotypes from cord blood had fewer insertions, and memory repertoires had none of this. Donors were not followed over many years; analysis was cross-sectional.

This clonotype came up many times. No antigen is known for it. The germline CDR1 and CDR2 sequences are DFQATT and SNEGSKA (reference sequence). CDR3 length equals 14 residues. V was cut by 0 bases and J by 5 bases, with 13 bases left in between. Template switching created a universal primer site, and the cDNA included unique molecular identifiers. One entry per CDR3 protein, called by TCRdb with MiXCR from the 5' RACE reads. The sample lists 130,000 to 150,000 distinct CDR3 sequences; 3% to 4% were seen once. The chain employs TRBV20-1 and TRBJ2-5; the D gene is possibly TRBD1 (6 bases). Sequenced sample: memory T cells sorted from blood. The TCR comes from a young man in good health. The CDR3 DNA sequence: TGCAGTGCTAGAGATCTCGCGCAGGGGGAGACCCAGTACTTC. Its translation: CSARDLAQGETQYF.